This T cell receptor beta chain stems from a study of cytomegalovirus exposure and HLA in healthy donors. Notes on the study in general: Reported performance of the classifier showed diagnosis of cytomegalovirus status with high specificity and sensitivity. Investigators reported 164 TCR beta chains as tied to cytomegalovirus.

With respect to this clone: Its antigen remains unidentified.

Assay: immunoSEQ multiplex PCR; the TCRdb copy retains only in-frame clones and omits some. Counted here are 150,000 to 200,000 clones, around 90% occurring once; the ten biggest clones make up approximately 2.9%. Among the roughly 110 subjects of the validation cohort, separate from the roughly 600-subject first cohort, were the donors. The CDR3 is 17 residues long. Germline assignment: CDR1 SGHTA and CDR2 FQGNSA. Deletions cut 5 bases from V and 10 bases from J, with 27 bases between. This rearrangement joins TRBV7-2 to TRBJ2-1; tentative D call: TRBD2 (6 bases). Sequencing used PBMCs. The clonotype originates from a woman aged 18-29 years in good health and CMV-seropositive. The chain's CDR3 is CASSPSPTREPRREQFF. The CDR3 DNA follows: TGTGCCAGCAGCCCATCCCCGACTAGGGAACCCCGGAGGGAGCAGTTCTTC.